The entry below gives a single T cell receptor (beta chain) sequence along with its context. This clonotype has just a few counts. Which antigen it targets is not known. Nothing much larger sits one base from this clone, and base qualities are not available. The data were taken from a study of T cells after yellow fever vaccination (dated by TCRdb to the late 2010s). For the wider study: The SMART-Seq v4 Ultra Low Input RNA kit was used to prepare libraries from fractions with low cell numbers. To track T-cell clones before and after primary and booster YFV17D yellow fever vaccination, bulk TCR alpha and beta repertoires were sequenced longitudinally. The cohort comprised two healthy male donors, one aged 18 to 29 and one aged 30 to 39 years. Blood was collected at multiple timepoints before and after primary and secondary immunization, and bulk PBMC replicates and cell subsets were isolated.

Including cysteine and phenylalanine, the CDR3 has 16 amino acids. Only the CDR3 portion is preserved as DNA: 48 bases, with reading frame beginning at the first base. From V the trimming removes 6 bases and from J it removes 3 bases, while the gene matches leave 8 bases of the junction unaccounted for. For CDR1 and CDR2, the germline V gene lists MNHEY and SVGAGI. What the study reported, not specific to this receptor: Most clones expanded after primary vaccination (almost 97% of CD4 and over 80% of CD8) were re-detected after the booster, suggesting that broad memory maintenance occurred. FACS-sorted repertoires could contain abundant contaminating clonotypes from the bulk population, so computational filtering was required. The secondary T-cell response was found to be weaker but faster than the primary response, with a peak reached on day 5 rather than on day 15. The study included only two donors, which limits how far the findings can be generalized. A small fraction of clonotypes appeared in both the CD4 and CD8 compartments, likely as a result of convergent recombination.

The meaning of the sample's treatment or condition label: live attenuated yellow fever vaccine strain. At each blood-draw timepoint, two biological replicates of bulk PBMCs were obtained. PBMCs were isolated from peripheral blood using a standard Ficoll-Paque protocol. RNA was extracted with TriZol from bulk PBMCs, CD4 and CD8 fractions, and dextramer-positive and dextramer-negative fractions. Synthesis of TCR cDNA relied on 5'RACE template switching, a step that introduced a universal primer site along with unique molecular identifiers. Priming of cDNA synthesis was performed from both the TCR alpha and TCR beta constant segments. Library amplification used two PCR steps, and the second PCR step added sample barcodes and sequencing adapters. Sequencing of libraries was done on Illumina HiSeq 2500 (2x100 bp) or NovaSeq (2x150 bp). In the original analysis: MIGEC was used to demultiplex reads and collapse the reads into UMI consensus sequences, and MiXCR was used for V(D)J alignment. Vaccine-responding clonotypes were defined with edgeR using replicate PBMC samples, requiring FDR below 0.01 and a log2 fold change above 5 up to day 15. CD4 or CD8 identity was assigned to each bulk clonotype according to whether the clonotype was present at higher abundance in the sequenced CD4 repertoire or the sequenced CD8 repertoire. TCRdb took the public reads, trimmed them with fastp at Q25, ran MiXCR for clone calling and kept in-frame beta chains. Identical CDR3 proteins give one entry, which carries the most common genes and DNA. The V and J calls were determined by TCRdb, not by the authors. This sample is represented by 500,000 to 550,000 distinct CDR3 sequences; 21% of them were singletons. The ten most abundant clones make up 16% of the sample.

The sequencing here drew on PBMCs, taken less than 25 days after the first yellow fever vaccination. This clonotype was sampled from a man younger than 35 who received the YFV17D yellow fever vaccine. This chain joins TRBV6-5 to TRBJ2-1, with 10 bases matching TRBD2. The CDR3 reads as follows: CASRSSSGGRYNEQFF. At the DNA level, the sequence is TGTGCCAGCAGATCCTCTAGCGGGGGCCGCTACAATGAGCAGTTCTTC.